A single sample is the source of the 18 T cell receptor beta chains below, sequenced in a study of blood T cell repertoires in COVID-19. Produced via immunoSEQ multiplex PCR; TCRdb's table is partial and in-frame only. In the table there are around 470,000 clones, roughly nine tenths of which are singletons. The sample comprised peripheral blood. These receptors were obtained from a man aged 18 to 29 with COVID-19, enrolled during active disease.

This sequence joins TRBV7-9 and TRBJ2-3; no clear D. Deletions cut 3 bases from V and 3 bases from J, with 16 bases between. The CDR3 covers 16 residues. Germline values: CDR1 SEHNR, CDR2 FQNEAQ (reference sequence). The CDR3 DNA is TGTGCCAGCAGCTTGGGCCGCGTCCTTATAACAGATACGCAGTATTTT. It yields the protein CASSLGRVLITDTQYF.

The chain combines TRBV4-1 with TRBJ2-6, with 7 bases fitting TRBD1. Trimming at V came to 2 bases and at J to 3 bases, leaving 1 base not matched to a gene. The CDR3 loop spans 15 amino acids. The germline V gene encodes CDR1 MGHRA and CDR2 YSYEKL. CDR3 residues: CASSQQGDGANVLTF. CDR3 DNA: TGCGCCAGCAGCCAACAGGGGGATGGGGCCAACGTCCTGACTTTC.

The chain combines TRBV4-1 with TRBJ2-7; a weak D match, TRBD1 (7 bases). Germline V gene data show CDR1 as MGHRA and CDR2 as YSYEKL. This CDR3 is built from 16 residues. Trimming took off 3 bases at V and 2 bases at J, with 17 bases between the two ends. The CDR3 nucleotides are TGCGCCAGCAGCCACCCAGGGGGGAGATCTGCCTACGAGCAGTACTTC. Protein product: CASSHPGGRSAYEQYF.

This chain links TRBV2 with TRBJ2-6, with a tentative D call TRBD1 (6 bases). V lost 3 bases and J 13 bases, leaving 22 bases between the germline ends. The length of the CDR3 is 16 residues. Per germline, CDR1 SNHLY and CDR2 FYNNEI. The CDR3 DNA reads as TGTGCCAGCAGTGAGCCCTCCGTCCCCAGGGGTCGAGTCCTGACTTTC. Translation: CASSEPSVPRGRVLTF.

The chain recombines TRBV6-5 with TRBJ1-6; TRBD1 agrees at 8 bases. The CDR3 consists of 15 residues. Germline CDR1 and CDR2: MNHEY and SVGAGI. V shed 9 bases, J shed 9 bases, and the junction held 13 bases outside the gene matches. CDR3 amino acids: CASSPDRDTGSPLHF. DNA of the CDR3: TGTGCCAGTAGTCCGGACAGGGACACAGGTTCACCCCTCCACTTT.

The rearrangement joins TRBV19 to TRBJ2-1, with no clear D. CDR3 length equals 15 residues. V lost 5 bases to trimming and J lost 8 bases, with 19 bases between them. Per germline, CDR1 LNHDA and CDR2 SQIVND (reference sequence). The CDR3 sequence is CASSAPPPEIDEQFF. CDR3 in DNA: TGTGCCAGTAGTGCCCCCCCACCTGAGATCGATGAGCAGTTCTTC.

The chain combines TRBV3-1 (or the pseudogene TRBV3-2) with TRBJ2-3; TRBD1 is a possible D gene (5 bases). The CDR3 is 13 residues long. V was clipped by 0 bases and J by 5 bases, with 6 bases between them. Per the germline V gene, CDR1 is LGHDT and CDR2 is YNNKEL (reference sequence). CDR3 in amino acids: CASSQEGVDTQYF. DNA for the CDR3: TGTGCCAGCAGCCAAGAAGGGGTAGATACGCAGTATTTT.

The chain recombines TRBV6-5 with TRBJ2-1; 7 bases fit TRBD2. The length of the CDR3 is 15 residues. J was trimmed by 7 bases and V by 6 bases; bases with no gene match: 12. Per the germline V gene, CDR1 is MNHEY and CDR2 is SVGAGI. The DNA of the CDR3 is TGTGCCAGCAGCACTTTTGGGGGGGAGGGGAATGAGCAGTTCTTC. Amino acids: CASSTFGGEGNEQFF.

The rearrangement uses TRBV18 and TRBJ2-1; 7 positions match TRBD1. With V trimmed by 3 bases and J by 7 bases, 9 bases remained unmatched. The CDR3 consists of 15 residues. Germline assignment: CDR1 KGHSH and CDR2 LQKENI. The CDR3, as DNA: TGTGCCAGCTCACCGAAGGCGACAGGGCGGAATGAGCAGTTCTTC. It codes for CASSPKATGRNEQFF.

The CDR3 is CASSPSSGSGDEQFF. The CDR3 nucleotides are TGTGCCAGCAGCCCGTCCTCCGGGAGCGGGGATGAGCAGTTCTTC. The chain carries TRBV7-9 and TRBJ2-1; 7 bases line up with TRBD2. Germline CDR1 is SEHNR and CDR2 is FQNEAQ (reference sequence). V gave up 5 bases and J gave up 8 bases; unmatched junction bases: 12. The CDR3 extends over 15 amino acids.

CDR3 sequence reads: CASSYLSGRATDTQYF. CDR3 DNA sequence: TGTGCCAGCAGCTATCTTAGCGGGAGGGCCACAGATACGCAGTATTTT. The V call is TRBV7-9, the J call TRBJ2-3; 11 bases fit TRBD2. Germline CDR1 SEHNR, CDR2 FQNEAQ (reference sequence). The J segment lost 2 bases and the V segment lost 4 bases, leaving 5 bases of the junction unmatched. This CDR3 spans 16 amino acids.

This chain joins TRBV3-1 (or the pseudogene TRBV3-2) and TRBJ1-4; 7 bases align to TRBD1. The CDR3 covers 17 residues. Germline CDR1 is LGHDT and CDR2 is YNNKEL (reference sequence). V was pared by 1 base and J by 4 bases, with 9 bases of the junction left unmatched. CDR3 sequence (DNA): TGTGCCAGCAGCCAAGCTCCTACAGGGGCCGTTAATGAAAAACTGTTTTTT. Translation gives CASSQAPTGAVNEKLFF.

CDR3 DNA: TGTGCCAGTGGGCAGCGGGGTTCGGACACTGAAGCTTTCTTT. Encoded protein: CASGQRGSDTEAFF. V is TRBV19 and J is TRBJ1-1; D uncertain. Germline CDR1 is LNHDA and CDR2 is SQIVND (reference sequence). This CDR3 has 14 residues. V gave up 8 bases and J gave up 3 bases, with 16 bases separating them.

This clone is a singleton in its sample. V and J are TRBV28 and TRBJ1-3; tentatively, D is TRBD1 (5 bases). This CDR3 is built from 18 residues. Germline values: CDR1 MDHEN, CDR2 SYDVKM. V lost 3 bases and J 8 bases, leaving 26 bases between the germline ends. The CDR3 sequence: CASSFPPRGLGRRDTIYF. The CDR3 DNA follows: TGTGCCAGCAGTTTCCCGCCCCGGGGCCTGGGACGGAGGGACACCATATATTTT.

The chain employs TRBV5-4 and TRBJ2-2; TRBD2 is a possible D gene (5 bases). The CDR3 runs to 16 residues. Germline CDR1 is SGHNT and CDR2 is YYREEE (reference sequence). V lost 4 bases and J lost 7, with 20 bases in between. In nucleotides, the CDR3 is TGTGCCAGCAGCCTACTGGGCCGACGGGAAGGCGGGGAGCTGTTTTTT. Residues: CASSLLGRREGGELFF.

The chain links TRBV5-1 to TRBJ2-3, with TRBD2 as a possible D gene (5 bases). Germline values: CDR1 SGHRS, CDR2 YFSETQ. Deletions cut 0 bases from V and 6 bases from J, with 11 bases between. This CDR3 has 14 residues. CDR3 loop: CASSLVEGRDTQYF. CDR3 nucleotide sequence: TGCGCCAGCAGCTTGGTAGAGGGAAGGGATACGCAGTATTTT.

V is TRBV11-2 and J is TRBJ2-3, with D hard to call. The CDR3 length is 14 residues. V lost 6 bases, J lost 2 bases, and 12 bases lay in between. Per the germline V gene, CDR1 is SGHAT and CDR2 is FQNNGV. The chain's CDR3 is CASSLPGFTDTQYF. CDR3 nucleotides: TGTGCCAGCAGTTTACCCGGGTTCACAGATACGCAGTATTTT.

The chain joins TRBV7-9 to TRBJ2-7; 7 bases match TRBD1. Germline values: CDR1 SEHNR, CDR2 FQNEAQ (reference sequence). This CDR3 comprises 13 residues. The ends lost 5 bases at V and 2 bases at J; junction bases unmatched: 3. The CDR3 DNA reads TGTGCCAGCAGCAGAGGACAGGCCTACGAGCAGTACTTC. It codes for CASSRGQAYEQYF.